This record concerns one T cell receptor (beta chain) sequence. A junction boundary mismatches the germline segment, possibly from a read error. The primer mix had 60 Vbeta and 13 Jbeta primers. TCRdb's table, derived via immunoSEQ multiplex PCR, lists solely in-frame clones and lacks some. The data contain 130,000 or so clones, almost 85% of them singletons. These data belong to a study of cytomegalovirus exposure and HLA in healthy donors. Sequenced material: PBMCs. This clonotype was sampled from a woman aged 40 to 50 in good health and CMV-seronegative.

Here the CDR3 DNA reads TGTGCCAGCAGTTACCCTGACAGAACCCCCTACAATGGGCAGTTCTTC. Its translation: CASSYPDRTPYNGQFF. The chain joins TRBV6-5 to TRBJ2-1, with a weak D call TRBD1 (5 bases). The CDR3 totals 16 residues. The germline V gene has CDR1 MNHEY and CDR2 SVGAGI.